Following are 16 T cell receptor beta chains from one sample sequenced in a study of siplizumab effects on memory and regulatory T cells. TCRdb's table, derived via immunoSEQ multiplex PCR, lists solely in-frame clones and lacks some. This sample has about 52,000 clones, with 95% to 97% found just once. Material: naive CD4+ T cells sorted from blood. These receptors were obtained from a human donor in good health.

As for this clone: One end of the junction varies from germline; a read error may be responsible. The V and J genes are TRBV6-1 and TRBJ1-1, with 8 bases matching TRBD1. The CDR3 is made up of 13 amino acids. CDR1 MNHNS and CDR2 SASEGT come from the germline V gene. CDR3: CTSRGQADTEAFF. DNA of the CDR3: TGTACCAGCAGGGGACAGGCGGACACTGAAGCTTTCTTT.

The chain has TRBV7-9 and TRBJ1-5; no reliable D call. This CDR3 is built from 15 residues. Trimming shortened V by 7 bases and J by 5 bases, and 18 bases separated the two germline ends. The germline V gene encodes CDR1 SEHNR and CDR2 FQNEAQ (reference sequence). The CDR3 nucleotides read TGTGCCAGCACCGAGTTCCCCCCGGGAGATCAGCCCCAGCATTTT. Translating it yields CASTEFPPGDQPQHF.

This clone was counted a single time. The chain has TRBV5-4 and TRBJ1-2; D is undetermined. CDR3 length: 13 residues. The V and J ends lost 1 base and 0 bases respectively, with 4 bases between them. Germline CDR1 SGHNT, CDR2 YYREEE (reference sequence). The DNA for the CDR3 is TGTGCCAGCAGCTTGCCCGCTAACTATGGCTACACCTTC. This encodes CASSLPANYGYTF. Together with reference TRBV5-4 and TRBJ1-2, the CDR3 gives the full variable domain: ETGVTQSPTHLIKTRGQQVTLRCSSQSGHNTVSWYQQALGQGPQFIFQYYREEENGRGNFPPRFSGLQFPNYSSELNVNALELDDSALYLCASSLPANYGYTFGSGTRLTVV.

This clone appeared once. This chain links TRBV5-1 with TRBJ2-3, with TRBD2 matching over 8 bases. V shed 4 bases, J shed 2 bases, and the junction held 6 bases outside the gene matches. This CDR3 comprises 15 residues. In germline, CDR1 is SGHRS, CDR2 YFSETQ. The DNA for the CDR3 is TGCGCCAGCAGCGGTCCGGGACTAGACACAGATACGCAGTATTTT. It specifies CASSGPGLDTDTQYF.

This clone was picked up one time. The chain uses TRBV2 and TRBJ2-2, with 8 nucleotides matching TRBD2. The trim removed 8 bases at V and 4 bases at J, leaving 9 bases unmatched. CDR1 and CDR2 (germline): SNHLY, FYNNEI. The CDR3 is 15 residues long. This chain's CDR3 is CASGYQTSGTGELFF. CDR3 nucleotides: TGTGCCAGCGGGTACCAAACTAGCGGCACCGGGGAGCTGTTTTTT.

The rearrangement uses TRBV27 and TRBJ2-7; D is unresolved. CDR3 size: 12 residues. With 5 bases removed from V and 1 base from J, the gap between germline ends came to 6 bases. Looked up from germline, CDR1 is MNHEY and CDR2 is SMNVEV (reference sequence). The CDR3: CASSPPSYEQYF. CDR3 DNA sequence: TGTGCCAGCAGTCCCCCTTCCTACGAGCAGTACTTC.

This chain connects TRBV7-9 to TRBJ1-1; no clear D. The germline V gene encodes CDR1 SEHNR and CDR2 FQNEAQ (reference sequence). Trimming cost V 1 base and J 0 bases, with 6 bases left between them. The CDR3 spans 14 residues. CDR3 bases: TGTGCCAGCAGCTTAGGACATCTGAACACTGAAGCTTTCTTT. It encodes CASSLGHLNTEAFF.

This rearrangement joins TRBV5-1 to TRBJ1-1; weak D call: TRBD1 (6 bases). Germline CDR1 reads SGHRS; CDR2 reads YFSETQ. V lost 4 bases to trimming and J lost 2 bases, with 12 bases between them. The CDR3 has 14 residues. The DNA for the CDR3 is TGCGCCAGCAGCATTCCGGGACAAAACACTGAAGCTTTCTTT. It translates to CASSIPGQNTEAFF. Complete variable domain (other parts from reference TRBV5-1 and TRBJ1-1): KAGVTQTPRYLIKTRGQQVTLSCSPISGHRSVSWYQQTPGQGLQFLFEYFSETQRNKGNFPGRFSGRQFSNSRSEMNVSTLELGDSALYLCASSIPGQNTEAFFGQGTRLTVV.

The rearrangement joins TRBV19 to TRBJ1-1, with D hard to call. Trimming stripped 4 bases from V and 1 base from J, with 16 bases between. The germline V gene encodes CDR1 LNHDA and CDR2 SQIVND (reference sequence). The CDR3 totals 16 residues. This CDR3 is CASSNRAVSGNTEAFF. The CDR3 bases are TGTGCCAGTAGTAACCGGGCAGTATCAGGGAACACTGAAGCTTTCTTT.

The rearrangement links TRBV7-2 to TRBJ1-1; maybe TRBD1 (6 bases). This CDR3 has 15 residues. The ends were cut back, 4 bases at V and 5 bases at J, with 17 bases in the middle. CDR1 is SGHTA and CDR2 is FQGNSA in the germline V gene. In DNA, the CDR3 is TGTGCCAGCAGCTCCCGGGGGGCAGGTGTGACTGAAGCTTTCTTT. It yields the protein CASSSRGAGVTEAFF.

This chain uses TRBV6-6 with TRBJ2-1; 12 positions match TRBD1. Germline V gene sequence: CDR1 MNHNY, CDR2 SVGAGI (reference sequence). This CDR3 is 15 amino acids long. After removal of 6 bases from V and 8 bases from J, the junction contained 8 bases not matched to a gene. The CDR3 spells CASRPPGQGADEQFF. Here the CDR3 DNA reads TGTGCCAGCAGGCCTCCGGGACAGGGGGCAGATGAGCAGTTCTTC.

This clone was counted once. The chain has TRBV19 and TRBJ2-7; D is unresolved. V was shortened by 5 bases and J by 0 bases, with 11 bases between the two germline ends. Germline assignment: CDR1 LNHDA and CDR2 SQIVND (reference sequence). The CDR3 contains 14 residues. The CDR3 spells CASSLSLNSYEQYF. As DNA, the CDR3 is TGTGCCAGTAGTCTCTCTTTGAACTCCTACGAGCAGTACTTC. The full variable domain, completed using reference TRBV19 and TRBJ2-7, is DGGITQSPKYLFRKEGQNVTLSCEQNLNHDAMYWYRQDPGQGLRLIYYSQIVNDFQKGDIAEGYSVSREKKESFPLTVTSAQKNPTAFYLCASSLSLNSYEQYFGPGTRLTVT.

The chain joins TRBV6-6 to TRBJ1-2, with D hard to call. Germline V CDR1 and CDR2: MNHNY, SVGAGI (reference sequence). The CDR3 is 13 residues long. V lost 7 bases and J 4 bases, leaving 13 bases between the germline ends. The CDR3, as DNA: TGTGCCAGCACCAACTCAGCAGGCTATGGCTACACCTTC. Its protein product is CASTNSAGYGYTF.

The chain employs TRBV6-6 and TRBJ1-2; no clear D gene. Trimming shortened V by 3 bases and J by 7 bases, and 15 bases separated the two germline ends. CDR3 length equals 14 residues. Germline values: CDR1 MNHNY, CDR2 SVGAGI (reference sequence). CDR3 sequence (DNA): TGTGCCAGCAGTTATAGGCAGGTTGGTGGTGGCTACACCTTC. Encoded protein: CASSYRQVGGGYTF.

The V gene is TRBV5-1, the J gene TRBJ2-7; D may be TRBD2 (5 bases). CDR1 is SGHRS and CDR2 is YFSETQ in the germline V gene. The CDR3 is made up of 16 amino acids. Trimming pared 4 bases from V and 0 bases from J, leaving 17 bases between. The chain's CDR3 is CASSLHGLRSSYEQYF. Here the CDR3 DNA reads TGCGCCAGCAGCCTCCACGGACTGCGCAGCTCCTACGAGCAGTACTTC.

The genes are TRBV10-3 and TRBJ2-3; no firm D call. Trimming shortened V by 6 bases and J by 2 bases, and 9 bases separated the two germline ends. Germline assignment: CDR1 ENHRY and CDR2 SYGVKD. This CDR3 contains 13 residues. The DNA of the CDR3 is TGTGCCATCAGCCGAACGGACACAGATACGCAGTATTTT. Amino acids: CAISRTDTDTQYF.